These 11 T cell receptor beta chains were all obtained from the same sample, sequenced in a study of Siglec-9 on CD8 T cells in melanoma (dated by TCRdb to between 2018 and 2021). The receptor library was made with the immunoSEQ multiplex PCR assay. The immuneACCESS repertoire file appears here via TCRdb, limited to in-frame rearrangements. These files lack a portion of the clones; in checked studies, under half of the deficit traces to unresolved V genes, and the cause of the others is not known. This sample is represented by about 36,000 clones; approximately 84% of them were singletons. The ten top clones hold over 1.5% of the sample. Sequenced: Siglec-9- CD8+ T cells sorted from blood. The sample's cell subset or site label is to be understood as: CD8 T cells lacking Siglec-9. Receptors were obtained from a human donor in good health.

CDR3 amino acids: CASSLAVDYEQYF. CDR3 DNA: TGTGCCAGCAGCTTAGCAGTAGACTACGAGCAGTACTTC. The chain combines TRBV11-2 with TRBJ2-7; D call uncertain. The CDR3 covers 13 residues. Trimming stripped 1 base from V and 3 bases from J, with 7 bases between. CDR1 is SGHAT, CDR2 FQNNGV, per germline.

The chain links TRBV7-3 to TRBJ2-2; 7 bases fit TRBD1. V gave up 4 bases and J gave up 6 bases; unmatched junction bases: 5. The CDR3 spans 14 residues. Germline V gives CDR1 SGHTA, CDR2 FQGTGA. The CDR3 bases are TGTGCCAGCAGCTCCCCAGGGGGATCCGGGGAGCTGTTTTTT. Its protein is CASSSPGGSGELFF.

CDR3 bases: TGTGCCAGCAGCGGGCGACAGGGGGTAAACACTGAAGCTTTCTTT. This encodes CASSGRQGVNTEAFF. The chain is built from TRBV5-6 and TRBJ1-1; 9 bases are a match to TRBD1. After removal of 4 bases from V and 2 bases from J, the junction contained 6 bases not matched to a gene. Per the germline V gene, CDR1 is SGHDT and CDR2 is YYEEEE. CDR3 length: 15 amino acids.

V is TRBV16 and J is TRBJ1-5, with D hard to call. V shed 0 bases and J shed 0 bases, with 15 bases lying between them. This CDR3 spans 18 amino acids. Germline V gene lookup returns CDR1 KGHSY and CDR2 FQNENV. CDR3 loop: CASSQSEGPTGSNQPQHF. In DNA form, the CDR3 reads TGTGCCAGCAGCCAATCGGAAGGGCCTACGGGTAGCAATCAGCCCCAGCATTTT.

This clone turned up a few times. V and J are TRBV19 and TRBJ1-1; D gene unclear. The germline CDR1 and CDR2 sequences are LNHDA and SQIVND (reference sequence). The length of the CDR3 is 14 residues. The V gene lost 5 bases and the J gene lost 4 bases, with 14 bases spanning the gap. CDR3: CASSQERAITEAFF. Written as DNA, the CDR3 is TGTGCCAGTAGTCAGGAGAGGGCAATCACTGAAGCTTTCTTT.

The chain employs TRBV5-1 and TRBJ1-2; a possible D gene is TRBD1 (6 bases). The V and J ends lost 3 bases and 4 bases respectively, with 13 bases between them. CDR3 length: 14 residues. Germline V gene lookup returns CDR1 SGHRS and CDR2 YFSETQ. The CDR3 bases are TGCGCCAGCAGCTGGGATCCGGGGGCCTATGGCTACACCTTC. This codes for CASSWDPGAYGYTF.

The J gene is TRBJ1-3, the V gene TRBV2; no clear D. CDR3 length equals 14 residues. Trimming took off 3 bases at V and 1 base at J, with 7 bases between the two ends. CDR1 is SNHLY, CDR2 FYNNEI, per germline. As DNA, the CDR3 is TGTGCCAGCAGTGATGAGAGGTCTGGAAACACCATATATTTT. This gives the protein CASSDERSGNTIYF.

The chain links TRBV18 to TRBJ1-2; D is uncertain. The CDR3 is made up of 16 amino acids. Germline CDR1 KGHSH, CDR2 LQKENI. V was trimmed by 3 bases and J by 6 bases, leaving 20 bases between them. The CDR3 region has the DNA TGTGCCAGCTCACCTGCCCGGGAGGGCCCCCGGGATGGCTACACCTTC. It codes for CASSPAREGPRDGYTF.

This sequence joins TRBV28 and TRBJ2-7, with 9 bases identical to TRBD1. V shed 3 bases, J shed 3 bases, and the junction held 3 bases outside the gene matches. The germline V gene has CDR1 MDHEN and CDR2 SYDVKM. The CDR3 length is 14 residues. The CDR3 region is CASSFRDRDYEQYF. The DNA for the CDR3 is TGTGCCAGCAGTTTCCGGGACAGGGACTACGAGCAGTACTTC.

The chain employs TRBV5-6 and TRBJ2-1; perhaps TRBD2 as D (5 bases). This CDR3 is 16 amino acids long. Germline CDR1 is SGHDT and CDR2 is YYEEEE. Trimming shortened V by 0 bases and J by 6 bases, and 16 bases separated the two germline ends. CDR3 sequence reads: CASSLVAWVGVNEQFF. In DNA, the CDR3 is TGTGCCAGCAGCTTGGTGGCTTGGGTCGGGGTCAATGAGCAGTTCTTC.

J is TRBJ2-7 and V is TRBV5-6, with D perhaps matching TRBD1 (6 bases). The CDR3 spans 14 residues. V lost 2 bases to trimming and J lost 1 base, with 10 bases between them. Germline V CDR1 and CDR2: SGHDT, YYEEEE. DNA for the CDR3: TGTGCCAGCAGCTTAGGACAGAGTTCCTACGAGCAGTACTTC. It translates to CASSLGQSSYEQYF.